A selection of T cell receptor beta chains follows, all from one sample in a study of tumor-infiltrating lymphocytes in primary liver carcinoma. TCRdb itself ran the multiplex PCR reads through MiXCR, one entry per CDR3 protein. Among about 96,000 distinct CDR3 sequences listed, just under 70% were seen once. The sequenced sample was tumor-adjacent normal liver tissue. The receptor source for this set is a man in his forties with primary liver carcinoma and hepatitis B virus infection. Each CDR3 is given without its conserved first and last residue.

V: TRBV4-1; J: TRBJ2-7; CDR3: ASSPPKDSPPREQY
V: TRBV11-2; J: TRBJ1-5; CDR3: ASSLGLSQPHH
V: TRBV6-5; J: TRBJ2-2; CDR3: ASSPYGTGELF
V: TRBV11-1; J: TRBJ2-7; CDR3: ASSPSQDSYEQF
V: TRBV6-1; J: TRBJ1-3; CDR3: ASTPSGTGTGNTVY
V: TRBV2; J: TRBJ2-5; CDR3: ASSKGAGLLQETQY
V: TRBV5-4; J: TRBJ2-7; CDR3: VSSLSPDRFGEQY
V: TRBV6-6; J: TRBJ1-5; CDR3: ASSQGAGNQPQH
V: TRBV6-1; J: TRBJ1-5; CDR3: ASSELGTGGDQPQH
V: TRBV11-2; J: TRBJ1-1; CDR3: ASSWGMNIEAF
V: TRBV6-6; J: TRBJ1-5; CDR3: ASSGYGSNQPRH
V: TRBV25-1; J: TRBJ2-6; CDR3: ASSDHHFGANVLT
V: TRBV29-1; J: TRBJ1-2; CDR3: SVISREDGAWYGYT
V: TRBV7-8; J: TRBJ2-3; CDR3: ASSLAQAGGPHDMQY
V: TRBV27; J: TRBJ1-1; CDR3: ASSKQGPNAEAF
V: TRBV11-2; J: TRBJ2-7; CDR3: ASSPGRTRRY
V: TRBV11-2; J: TRBJ1-5; CDR3: ASNTERSPEPQH
V: TRBV9; J: TRBJ2-1; CDR3: ASSAPPGSYNEQF
V: TRBV6-1; J: TRBJ2-2; CDR3: ASSWGSGRGDGELF
V: TRBV12-3/TRBV12-4; J: TRBJ2-6; CDR3: ASTIGRGGSGANVMT
V: TRBV10-3; J: TRBJ2-3; CDR3: AINDGPSRAQY
V: TRBV28; J: TRBJ2-2; CDR3: VSSFSGHGGELF
V: TRBV11-2; J: TRBJ2-1; CDR3: ASSFDPRRTGGYKEQS
V: TRBV20-1; J: TRBJ2-7; CDR3: SAHDTSYGQY
V: TRBV11-2; J: TRBJ2-3; CDR3: ASSMLADDTQY
V: TRBV10-3; J: TRBJ2-3; CDR3: AIRSQTADTQY
V: TRBV10-3; J: TRBJ2-5; CDR3: AISELDNGDATQY
V: TRBV12-3/TRBV12-4; J: TRBJ2-4; CDR3: ASSLSQNIQY
V: TRBV11-1; J: TRBJ1-1; CDR3: ASSWGDTDAF
V: TRBV6-1; J: TRBJ2-7; CDR3: ASSPGLAAYEQC
V: TRBV6-1; J: TRBJ2-7; CDR3: AGSAHYEQY
V: TRBV2; J: TRBJ2-2; CDR3: ASCDSLAGQGGELF
V: TRBV19; J: TRBJ1-2; CDR3: ASSSRGLNYGYT
V: TRBV7-9; J: TRBJ2-1; CDR3: ASSLAGGAGA
V: TRBV6-5; J: TRBJ2-7; CDR3: GSSHWRDGNYEQY
V: TRBV6-5; J: TRBJ2-6; CDR3: ASSLWSGMKAGGNVLT
V: TRBV5-1; J: TRBJ1-1; CDR3: ASSPAGQGLRNTEAF
V: TRBV11-2; J: TRBJ2-6; CDR3: ASSPGTARANVLT
V: TRBV28; J: TRBJ1-4; CDR3: ASSRDRGERLF
V: TRBV4-1; J: TRBJ1-2; CDR3: ASSQGSPTPNYGYT
V: TRBV7-9; J: TRBJ2-7; CDR3: ASSLGLAASTYEQY
V: TRBV7-9; J: TRBJ2-5; CDR3: ASSLRMAWSLETQY
V: TRBV5-1; J: TRBJ1-2; CDR3: ASSPVPGTELQGYT
V: TRBV10-3; J: TRBJ2-5; CDR3: AVSESDGRQETQY
V: TRBV6-2/TRBV6-3; J: TRBJ2-7; CDR3: ASSYGTRGVHEQY